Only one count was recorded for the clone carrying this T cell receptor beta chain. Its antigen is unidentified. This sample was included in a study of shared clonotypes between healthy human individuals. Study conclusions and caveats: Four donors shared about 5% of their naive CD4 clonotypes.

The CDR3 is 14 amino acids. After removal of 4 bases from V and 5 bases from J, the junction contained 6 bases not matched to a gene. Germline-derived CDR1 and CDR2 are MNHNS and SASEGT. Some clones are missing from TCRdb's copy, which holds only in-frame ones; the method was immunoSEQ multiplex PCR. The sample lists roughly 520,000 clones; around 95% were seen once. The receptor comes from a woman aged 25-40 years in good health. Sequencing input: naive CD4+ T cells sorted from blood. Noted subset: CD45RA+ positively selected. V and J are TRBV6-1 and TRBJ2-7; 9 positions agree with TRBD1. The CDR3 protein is CASSGNRGRNEQYF. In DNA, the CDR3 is TGTGCCAGCAGTGGGAACAGGGGGCGGAACGAGCAGTACTTC.